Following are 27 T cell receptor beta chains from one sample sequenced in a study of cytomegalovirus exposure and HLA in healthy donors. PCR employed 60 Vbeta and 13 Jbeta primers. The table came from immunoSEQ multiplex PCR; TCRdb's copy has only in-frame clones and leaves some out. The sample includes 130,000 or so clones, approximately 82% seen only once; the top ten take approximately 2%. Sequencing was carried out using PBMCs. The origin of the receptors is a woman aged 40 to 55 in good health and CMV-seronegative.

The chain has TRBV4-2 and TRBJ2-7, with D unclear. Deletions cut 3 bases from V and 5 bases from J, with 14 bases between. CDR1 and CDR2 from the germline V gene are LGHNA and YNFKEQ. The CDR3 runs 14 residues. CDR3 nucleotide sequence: TGTGCCAGCAGCCAGGGCAGTTCTCTCAACGAGCAGTACTTC. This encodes CASSQGSSLNEQYF.

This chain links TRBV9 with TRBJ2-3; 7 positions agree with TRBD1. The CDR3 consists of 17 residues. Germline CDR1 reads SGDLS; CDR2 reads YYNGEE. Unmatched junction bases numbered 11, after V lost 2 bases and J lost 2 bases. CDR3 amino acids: CASSVEAQGSPTDTQYF. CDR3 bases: TGTGCCAGCAGCGTGGAAGCACAGGGGTCCCCCACAGATACGCAGTATTTT.

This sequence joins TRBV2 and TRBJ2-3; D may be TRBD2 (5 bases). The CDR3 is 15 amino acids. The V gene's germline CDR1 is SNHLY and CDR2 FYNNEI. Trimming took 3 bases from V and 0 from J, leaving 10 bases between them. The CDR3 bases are TGTGCCAGCAGTGACCGCGGGCACAGCACAGATACGCAGTATTTT. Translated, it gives CASSDRGHSTDTQYF.

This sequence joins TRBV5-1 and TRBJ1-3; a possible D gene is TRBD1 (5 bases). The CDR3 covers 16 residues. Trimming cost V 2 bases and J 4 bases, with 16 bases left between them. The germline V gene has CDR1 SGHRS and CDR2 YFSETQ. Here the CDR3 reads CASSLGGQGSGNTIYF. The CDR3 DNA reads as TGCGCCAGCAGCTTAGGTGGCCAGGGTTCCGGAAACACCATATATTTT.

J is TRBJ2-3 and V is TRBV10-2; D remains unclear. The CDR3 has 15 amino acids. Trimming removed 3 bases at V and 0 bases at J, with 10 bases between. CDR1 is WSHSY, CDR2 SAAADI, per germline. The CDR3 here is CASSDWSPSTDTQYF. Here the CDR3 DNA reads TGCGCCAGCAGTGACTGGAGCCCGAGCACAGATACGCAGTATTTT.

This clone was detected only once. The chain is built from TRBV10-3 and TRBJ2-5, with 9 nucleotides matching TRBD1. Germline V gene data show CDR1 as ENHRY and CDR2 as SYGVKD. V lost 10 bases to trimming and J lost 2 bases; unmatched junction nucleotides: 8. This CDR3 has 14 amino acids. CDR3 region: CATRTGGEQETQYF. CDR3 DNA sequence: TGTGCCACCCGAACAGGGGGCGAACAAGAGACCCAGTACTTC.

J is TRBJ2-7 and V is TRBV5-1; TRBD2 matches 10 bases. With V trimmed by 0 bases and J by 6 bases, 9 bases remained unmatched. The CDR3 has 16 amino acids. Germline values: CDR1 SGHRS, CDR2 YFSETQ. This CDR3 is CASSLDWSGRAPEQYF. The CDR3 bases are TGCGCCAGCAGCTTGGATTGGAGCGGGAGGGCCCCCGAGCAGTACTTC.

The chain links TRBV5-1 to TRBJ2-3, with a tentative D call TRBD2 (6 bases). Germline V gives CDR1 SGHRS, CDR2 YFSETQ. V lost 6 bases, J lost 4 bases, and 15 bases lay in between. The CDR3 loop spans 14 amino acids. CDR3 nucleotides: TGCGCCAGCACCGGACGCGCGGGGTCAGATACGCAGTATTTT. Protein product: CASTGRAGSDTQYF.

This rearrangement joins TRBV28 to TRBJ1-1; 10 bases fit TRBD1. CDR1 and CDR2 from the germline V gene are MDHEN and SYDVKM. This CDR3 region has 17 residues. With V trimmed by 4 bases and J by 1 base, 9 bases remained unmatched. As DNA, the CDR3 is TGTGCCAGCAGTTCAACCCGGACAGGGGGGAGGAACACTGAAGCTTTCTTT. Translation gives CASSSTRTGGRNTEAFF.

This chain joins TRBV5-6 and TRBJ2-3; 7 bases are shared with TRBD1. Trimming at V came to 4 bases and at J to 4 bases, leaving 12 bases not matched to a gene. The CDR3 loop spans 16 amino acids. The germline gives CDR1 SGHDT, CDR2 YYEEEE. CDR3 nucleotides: TGTGCCAGCAGCCAAATGATAACAGGGGCAGCAGATACGCAGTATTTT. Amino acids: CASSQMITGAADTQYF.

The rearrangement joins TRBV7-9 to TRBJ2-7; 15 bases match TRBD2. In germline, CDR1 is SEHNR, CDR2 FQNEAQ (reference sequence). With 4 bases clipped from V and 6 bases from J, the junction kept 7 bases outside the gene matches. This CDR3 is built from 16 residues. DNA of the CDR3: TGTGCCAGCAGCTCCGAGGGACTAGCGGGAGGTCGCGAGCAGTACTTC. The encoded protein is CASSSEGLAGGREQYF.

The DNA of the CDR3 is TGTGCCAGCAGCACCGGGACAGAGAACACTGAAGCTTTCTTT. Translating it yields CASSTGTENTEAFF. The chain combines TRBV28 with TRBJ1-1; 7 bases align to TRBD1. The germline CDR1 and CDR2 sequences are MDHEN and SYDVKM. V shed 6 bases and J 1 base; nucleotides not matched to a gene: 5. This CDR3 comprises 14 residues.

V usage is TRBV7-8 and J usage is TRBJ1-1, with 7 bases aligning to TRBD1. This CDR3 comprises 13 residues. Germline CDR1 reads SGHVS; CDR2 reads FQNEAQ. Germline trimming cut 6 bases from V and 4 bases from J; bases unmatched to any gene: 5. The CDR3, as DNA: TGTGCCAGCAGGGAACAGGGGACCACTGAAGCTTTCTTT. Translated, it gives CASREQGTTEAFF.

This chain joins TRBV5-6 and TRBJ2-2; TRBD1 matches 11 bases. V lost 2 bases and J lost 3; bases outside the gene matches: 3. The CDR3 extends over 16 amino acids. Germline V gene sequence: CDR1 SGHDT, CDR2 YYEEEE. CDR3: CASSLRTGGYTGELFF. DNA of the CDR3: TGTGCCAGCAGCTTACGGACAGGGGGCTACACCGGGGAGCTGTTTTTT.

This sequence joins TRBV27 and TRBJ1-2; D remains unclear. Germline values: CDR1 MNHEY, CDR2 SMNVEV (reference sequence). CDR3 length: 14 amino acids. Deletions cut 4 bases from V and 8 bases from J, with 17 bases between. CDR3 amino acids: CASSSSWEGTGYTF. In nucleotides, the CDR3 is TGTGCCAGCAGTTCCTCCTGGGAGGGTACGGGCTACACCTTC.

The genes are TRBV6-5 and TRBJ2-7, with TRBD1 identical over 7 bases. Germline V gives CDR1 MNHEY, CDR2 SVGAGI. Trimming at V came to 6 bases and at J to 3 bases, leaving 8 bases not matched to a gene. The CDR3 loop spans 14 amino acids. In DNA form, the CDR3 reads TGTGCCAGCAGGAGAACAGGGGTTAACTACGAGCAGTACTTC. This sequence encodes CASRRTGVNYEQYF.

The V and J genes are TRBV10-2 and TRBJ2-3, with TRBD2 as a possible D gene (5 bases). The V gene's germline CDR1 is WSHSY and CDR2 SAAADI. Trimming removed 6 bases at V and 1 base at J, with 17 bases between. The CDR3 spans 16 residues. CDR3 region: CASSRPRSGRTDTQYF. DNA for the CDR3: TGCGCCAGCAGCCGCCCGAGGAGCGGACGCACAGATACGCAGTATTTT.

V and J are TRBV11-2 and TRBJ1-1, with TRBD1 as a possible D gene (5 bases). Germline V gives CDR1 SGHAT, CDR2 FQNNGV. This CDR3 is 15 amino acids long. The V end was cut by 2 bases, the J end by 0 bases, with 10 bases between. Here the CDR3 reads CASSLSGTLNTEAFF. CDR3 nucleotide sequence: TGTGCCAGCAGCTTAAGCGGGACCTTGAACACTGAAGCTTTCTTT.

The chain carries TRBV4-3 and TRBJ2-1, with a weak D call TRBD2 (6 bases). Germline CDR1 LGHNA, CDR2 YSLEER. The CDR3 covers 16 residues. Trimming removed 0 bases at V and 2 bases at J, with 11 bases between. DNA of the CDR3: TGCGCCAGCAGCCAAGAAACTAGCCCAACCTACAATGAGCAGTTCTTC. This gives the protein CASSQETSPTYNEQFF.

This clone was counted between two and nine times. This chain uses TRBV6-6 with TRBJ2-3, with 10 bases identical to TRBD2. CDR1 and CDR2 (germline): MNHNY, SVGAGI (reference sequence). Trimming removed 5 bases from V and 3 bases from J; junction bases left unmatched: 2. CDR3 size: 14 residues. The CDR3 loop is CASSRSGRTDTQYF. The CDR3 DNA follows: TGTGCCAGCAGTCGTAGCGGGAGGACAGATACGCAGTATTTT.

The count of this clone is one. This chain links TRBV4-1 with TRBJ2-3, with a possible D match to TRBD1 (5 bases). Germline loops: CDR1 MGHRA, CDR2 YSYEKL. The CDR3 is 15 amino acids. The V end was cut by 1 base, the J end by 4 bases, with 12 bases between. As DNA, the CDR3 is TGCGCCAGCAGCCAAGTCGCAGGGTTTTCAGATACGCAGTATTTT. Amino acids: CASSQVAGFSDTQYF.

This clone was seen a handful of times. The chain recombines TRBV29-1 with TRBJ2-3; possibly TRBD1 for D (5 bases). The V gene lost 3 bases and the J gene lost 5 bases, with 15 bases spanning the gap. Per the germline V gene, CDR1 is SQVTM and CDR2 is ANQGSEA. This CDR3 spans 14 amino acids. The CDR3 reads CSVEGQGLVDTQYF. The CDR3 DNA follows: TGCAGCGTTGAGGGGCAGGGCCTGGTAGATACGCAGTATTTT.

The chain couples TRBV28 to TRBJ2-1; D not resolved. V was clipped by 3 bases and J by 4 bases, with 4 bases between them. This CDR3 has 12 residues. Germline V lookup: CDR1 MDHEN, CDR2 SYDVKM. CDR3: CASSLRYNEQFF. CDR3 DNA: TGTGCCAGCAGTTTGCGGTACAATGAGCAGTTCTTC.

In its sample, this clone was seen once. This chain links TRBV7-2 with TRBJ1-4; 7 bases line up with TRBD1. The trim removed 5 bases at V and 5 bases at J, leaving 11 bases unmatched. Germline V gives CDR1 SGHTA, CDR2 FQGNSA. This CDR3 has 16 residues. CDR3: CASSTRTGATNEKLFF. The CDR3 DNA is TGTGCCAGCAGCACCCGCACAGGGGCGACAAATGAAAAACTGTTTTTT.

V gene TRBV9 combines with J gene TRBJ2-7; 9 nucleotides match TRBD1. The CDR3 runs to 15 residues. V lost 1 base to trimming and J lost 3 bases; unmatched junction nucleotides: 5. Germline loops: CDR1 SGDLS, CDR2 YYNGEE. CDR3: CASSVSGTGNYEQYF. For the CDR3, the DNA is TGTGCCAGCAGCGTATCCGGGACAGGGAACTACGAGCAGTACTTC.

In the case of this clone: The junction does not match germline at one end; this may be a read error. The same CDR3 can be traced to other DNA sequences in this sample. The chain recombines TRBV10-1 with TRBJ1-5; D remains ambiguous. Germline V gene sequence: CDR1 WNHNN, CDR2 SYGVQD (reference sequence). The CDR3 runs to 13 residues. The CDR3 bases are TGCGCCAGCAGTGCTTATAGCAATCAGCCCCAACATTTT. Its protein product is CASSAYSNQPQHF.

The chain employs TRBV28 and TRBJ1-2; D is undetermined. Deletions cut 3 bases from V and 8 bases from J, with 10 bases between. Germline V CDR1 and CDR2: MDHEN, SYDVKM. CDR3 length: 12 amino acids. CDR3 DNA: TGTGCCAGCAGTTTGATACGTGAGGGCTACACCTTC. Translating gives CASSLIREGYTF.